Presented here are 27 T cell receptor beta chains from one specimen sequenced in a study of molecular identifiers for immune sequencing clone quantification. TCRdb ran MiXCR on the PCR reads and lists one entry per CDR3 protein. The sample yields about 60,000 distinct CDR3 sequences, under 20% seen once. The sequenced sample was naive CD8+ T cells from blood, with Jurkat cell RNA spiked in. Subset reported: FACS-sorted CD8+CD4-CCR7+CD45RA+ naive T cells. These receptors came from a human donor in good health. Some libraries in this study had Jurkat cell RNA spiked in.

This chain links TRBV27 with TRBJ2-7, with a possible D match to TRBD2 (5 bases). V was cut by 5 bases and J by 2 bases, with 7 bases left in between. The germline V gene has CDR1 MNHEY and CDR2 SMNVEV (reference sequence). This CDR3 has 12 residues. The CDR3 coding sequence is TGTGCCAGCAGTACGGGGACCTACGAGCAGTACTTC. It encodes CASSTGTYEQYF.

CDR3 in amino acids: CASSSGAGGYNEQFF. The CDR3 DNA reads as TGTGCCAGCAGCTCGGGAGCGGGAGGGTACAATGAGCAGTTCTTC. The chain has TRBV7-9 and TRBJ2-1, with TRBD2 matching 10 bases. Germline V lookup: CDR1 SEHNR, CDR2 FQNEAQ (reference sequence). This CDR3 region has 15 residues. The V segment lost 4 bases and the J segment 4 bases; nucleotides outside the gene matches: 4.

Many counts were recorded for this clonotype. The genes are TRBV6-2 or TRBV6-3 and TRBJ1-1, with 9 nucleotides matching TRBD1. The CDR3 spans 15 residues. After removal of 4 bases from V and 6 bases from J, the junction contained 9 bases not matched to a gene. CDR1 MNHEY and CDR2 SVGEGT come from the germline V gene. CDR3 DNA sequence: TGTGCCAGCAGTTCCTCCGGGACAGGGCACCCTGAAGCTTTCTTT. Translated, it gives CASSSSGTGHPEAFF.

This clonotype has at least ten counts. The V gene is TRBV9, the J gene TRBJ2-5; D is perhaps TRBD1 (6 bases). CDR1 and CDR2 (germline): SGDLS, YYNGEE. The CDR3 covers 15 residues. The V end lost 4 bases, the J end lost 3 bases, and 16 bases lay between the germline ends. The CDR3 sequence: CASSRRLQGEETQYF. CDR3 sequence (DNA): TGTGCCAGCAGCCGTCGATTACAGGGAGAAGAGACCCAGTACTTC.

In its sample, this clonotype was seen many times. At one end, the junction sequence differs from germline, possibly due to a read error. V gene TRBV7-9 combines with J gene TRBJ2-3, with a tentative D call TRBD1 (6 bases). The CDR3 runs to 11 residues. CDR1 is SEHNR, CDR2 FQNEAQ, per germline (reference sequence). CDR3 region: CASSLVQGPNF. CDR3 coding DNA: TGTGCCAGCAGCTTAGTACAGGGCCCAAATTTT.

This clonotype has at least ten counts. The rearrangement links TRBV7-9 to TRBJ1-5, with D perhaps matching TRBD1 (6 bases). The CDR3 covers 17 residues. V was trimmed by 5 bases and J by 0 bases, leaving 17 bases between them. The germline V gene has CDR1 SEHNR and CDR2 FQNEAQ (reference sequence). CDR3 sequence: CASSLIRGQNSNQPQHF. The CDR3 DNA is TGTGCCAGCAGCCTTATCAGGGGACAAAATAGCAATCAGCCCCAGCATTTT.

The chain links TRBV13 to TRBJ2-1; possible D gene TRBD2, 5 bases. The ends were cut back, 0 bases at V and 10 bases at J, with 10 bases in the middle. CDR3 length equals 13 residues. Germline-derived CDR1 and CDR2 are PRHDT and FYEKMQ (reference sequence). The CDR3 coding sequence is TGTGCCAGCAGCTTAGGGGAGGTATACGAGCAGTTCTTC. It translates to CASSLGEVYEQFF. Combining the CDR3 with reference TRBV13 and TRBJ2-1 gives the whole variable domain AAGVIQSPRHLIKEKRETATLKCYPIPRHDTVYWYQQGPGQDPQFLISFYEKMQSDKGSIPDRFSAQQFSDYHSELNMSSLELGDSALYFCASSLGEVYEQFFGPGTRLTVL.

The rearrangement links TRBV28 to TRBJ1-1; unclear D gene. CDR1 MDHEN and CDR2 SYDVKM come from the germline V gene. The CDR3 is 15 residues long. Trimming left V 3 bases short and J 7 bases short, with 18 bases between. The CDR3 loop reads CASSLGSVTAYEAFF. The CDR3 DNA reads TGTGCCAGCAGTTTGGGGTCGGTAACAGCCTATGAAGCTTTCTTT. Full variable domain (remainder filled in from reference TRBV28 and TRBJ1-1): DVKVTQSSRYLVKRTGEKVFLECVQDMDHENMFWYRQDPGLGLRLIYFSYDVKMKEKGDIPEGYSVSREKKERFSLILESASTNQTSMYLCASSLGSVTAYEAFFGQGTRLTVV.

This clonotype was counted ten times or more. Here the CDR3 reads CSVAGTGTDTQYF. CDR3 in DNA: TGCAGCGTGGCCGGGACTGGTACAGATACGCAGTATTTT. The chain joins TRBV29-1 to TRBJ2-3; perhaps TRBD2 as D (6 bases). Germline-derived CDR1 and CDR2 are SQVTM and ANQGSEA. The CDR3 consists of 13 residues. V was shortened by 6 bases and J by 3 bases, with 13 bases between the two germline ends.

This clonotype was observed at least ten times. The chain combines TRBV20-1 with TRBJ2-7; D assignment may be TRBD1 or TRBD2 (5 bases each). Trimming shortened V by 6 bases and J by 7 bases, and 16 bases separated the two germline ends. This CDR3 is built from 12 residues. CDR1 DFQATT and CDR2 SNEGSKA come from the germline V gene (reference sequence). DNA of the CDR3: TGCAGTGCCAGACCAGGGTCGGGGGAGCAGTACTTC. Amino acids: CSARPGSGEQYF.

This clonotype was found many times. V and J are TRBV20-1 and TRBJ2-7; 12 nucleotides align to TRBD2. Germline V gene data show CDR1 as DFQATT and CDR2 as SNEGSKA (reference sequence). Trimming took 2 bases from V and 6 from J; bases not matched to a gene: 2. The CDR3 loop spans 13 amino acids. The CDR3 DNA follows: TGCAGTGCTAGACTAGCGGGAGGGTTCGAGCAGTACTTC. Its protein is CSARLAGGFEQYF.

This clonotype was seen at least ten times. This rearrangement joins TRBV28 to TRBJ2-7; possible D gene TRBD2, 6 bases. CDR3 length: 14 amino acids. The germline CDR1 and CDR2 sequences are MDHEN and SYDVKM. Deletions cut 6 bases from V and 2 bases from J, with 14 bases between. The CDR3 reads CASSIGRLAYEQYF. CDR3 DNA: TGTGCCAGCAGCATCGGCCGACTAGCCTACGAGCAGTACTTC.

Ten or more counts support this clonotype. This chain connects TRBV28 to TRBJ2-3; 8 positions match TRBD2. V gave up 2 bases and J gave up 2 bases; unmatched junction bases: 6. There are 16 residues in the CDR3. CDR1 MDHEN and CDR2 SYDVKM come from the germline V gene. CDR3 sequence: CASSLHTSGYTDTQYF. As DNA, the CDR3 is TGTGCCAGCAGTTTACACACTAGCGGATACACAGATACGCAGTATTTT.

This clonotype was detected many times. As DNA, the CDR3 is TGCGCCAGCAGCTTGGATCGGTCCGTCTCTGGAAACACCATATATTTT. This gives the protein CASSLDRSVSGNTIYF. The genes are TRBV5-1 and TRBJ1-3; D not certain. Trimming removed 0 bases from V and 0 bases from J, with 10 bases in between. Germline values: CDR1 SGHRS, CDR2 YFSETQ. The CDR3 runs 16 residues.

The V call is TRBV27, the J call TRBJ1-3, with TRBD1 as a possible D gene (5 bases). Trimming stripped 6 bases from V and 3 bases from J, with 15 bases between. In germline, CDR1 is MNHEY, CDR2 SMNVEV (reference sequence). The CDR3 is 15 amino acids. The CDR3 sequence is CASSPLGVIGNTIYF. CDR3 in DNA: TGTGCCAGCAGCCCTTTGGGGGTAATTGGAAACACCATATATTTT.

Of note for this clonotype: This could be a read error, since a much larger clone is one nucleotide away. The DNA of the CDR3 is TGTGCCAGCGGTTGGGTGGGGACTGAAGCTTTCTTT. It encodes CASGWVGTEAFF. The chain joins TRBV6-2 or TRBV6-3 to TRBJ1-1; D is unresolved. The length of the CDR3 is 12 residues. V lost 8 bases, J lost 5 bases, and 12 bases lay in between. Germline V CDR1 and CDR2: MNHEY, SVGEGT.

This clonotype has ten or more counts. The chain uses TRBV5-4 and TRBJ2-3, with 10 positions matching TRBD2. This CDR3 is 15 amino acids long. Trimming cost V 6 bases and J 4 bases; bases outside gene matches: 8. The V gene's germline CDR1 is SGHNT and CDR2 YYREEE (reference sequence). CDR3 nucleotides: TGTGCCAGCAATCAAGCGGGAGGGGTTGCAGATACGCAGTATTTT. It codes for CASNQAGGVADTQYF.

This clonotype was found many times. This chain links TRBV27 with TRBJ2-3; no clear D gene. V lost 1 base, J lost 4 bases, and 12 bases lay in between. Per the germline V gene, CDR1 is MNHEY and CDR2 is SMNVEV (reference sequence). CDR3 size: 15 residues. The CDR3 DNA reads as TGTGCCAGCAGTTTATTTTTCCCCGCTCCAGATACGCAGTATTTT. Translated, it gives CASSLFFPAPDTQYF.

Many counts were recorded for this clonotype. The chain links TRBV3-1 to TRBJ1-6; D not resolved. The CDR3 runs to 16 residues. Trimming pared 0 bases from V and 0 bases from J, leaving 6 bases between. Germline CDR1 LGHDT, CDR2 YNNKEL (reference sequence). The CDR3 DNA reads TGTGCCAGCAGCCAAGAGGGCACCTCCTATAATTCACCCCTCCACTTT. Translation: CASSQEGTSYNSPLHF.

This clonotype was found many times. The V gene is TRBV20-1, the J gene TRBJ2-3; TRBD2 matches 14 bases. Germline V CDR1 and CDR2: DFQATT, SNEGSKA (reference sequence). The CDR3 is 15 amino acids. DNA of the CDR3: TGCAGGGGGACTAGCGGGAGTTTCCGCACAGATACGCAGTATTTT. Its translation: CRGTSGSFRTDTQYF.

This clonotype was seen at least ten times. This rearrangement joins TRBV6-1 to TRBJ2-3; 8 bases are a match to TRBD2. Germline CDR1 is MNHNS and CDR2 is SASEGT. CDR3 size: 17 residues. The V gene end was trimmed by 1 base and the J gene end by 1 base; junction bases not matched to a gene: 7. DNA for the CDR3: TGTGCCAGCAGTGAAGACTTTTGGCGGGAGGGCACAGATACGCAGTATTTT. Translation gives CASSEDFWREGTDTQYF.

This clonotype showed up many times. V gene TRBV4-1 combines with J gene TRBJ2-2; 10 nucleotides match TRBD1. After removal of 2 bases from V and 6 bases from J, the junction contained 6 bases not matched to a gene. The germline CDR1 and CDR2 sequences are MGHRA and YSYEKL. CDR3 length equals 16 residues. The CDR3 nucleotides read TGCGCCAGCAGCCAACGACCGGGACAGGGGTCCGGGGAGCTGTTTTTT. The encoded protein is CASSQRPGQGSGELFF.

This clonotype was detected only once. A much larger clone differs by one base, so this may be a read error. The gene calls are TRBV7-4 and TRBJ2-2; the match to TRBD2 covers 9 bases. The CDR3 has 15 amino acids. Germline V gene sequence: CDR1 SGHVT, CDR2 SQSDAQ. The CDR3 protein is CASNLAAGGTGELFF. The CDR3 DNA sequence: TGTGCCAGCAACTTAGCAGCGGGAGGCACCGGGGAGCTGTTTTTT.

There are many counts of this clonotype. The rearrangement joins TRBV3-1 to TRBJ1-2; 9 bases map to TRBD1. CDR1 LGHDT and CDR2 YNNKEL come from the germline V gene (reference sequence). The J segment lost 5 bases and the V segment lost 4 bases, leaving 8 bases of the junction unmatched. The CDR3 runs 15 residues. CDR3 in amino acids: CASSPQMTGGYGYTF. The DNA of the CDR3 is TGTGCCAGCAGCCCTCAAATGACAGGGGGGTATGGCTACACCTTC. Full variable domain (outside the CDR3, taken from reference TRBV3-1 and TRBJ1-2): DTAVSQTPKYLVTQMGNDKSIKCEQNLGHDTMYWYKQDSKKFLKIMFSYNNKELIINETVPNRFSPKSPDKAHLNLHINSLELGDSAVYFCASSPQMTGGYGYTFGSGTRLTVV.

Details on this clonotype: One end of the junction is discordant with germline, which a read error may explain. The chain combines TRBV6-2 or TRBV6-3 with TRBJ1-5; 7 nucleotides agree with TRBD1. CDR1 is MNHEY and CDR2 is SVGEGT in the germline V gene. The CDR3 sequence is 15 residues long. CDR3 protein: CASRYSGQVNWPQHF. In DNA form, the CDR3 reads TGTGCCAGCAGGTACTCCGGACAGGTAAATTGGCCCCAGCATTTT.

The V gene is TRBV28, the J gene TRBJ1-1; D unresolved. Trimming shortened V by 8 bases and J by 0 bases, and 7 bases separated the two germline ends. The CDR3 sequence is 12 residues long. Per germline, CDR1 MDHEN and CDR2 SYDVKM. This CDR3 is CASHTMNTEAFF. The CDR3 DNA follows: TGTGCCAGCCATACTATGAACACTGAAGCTTTCTTT. The entire variable domain, with the rest obtained from reference TRBV28 and TRBJ1-1, is as follows: DVKVTQSSRYLVKRTGEKVFLECVQDMDHENMFWYRQDPGLGLRLIYFSYDVKMKEKGDIPEGYSVSREKKERFSLILESASTNQTSMYLCASHTMNTEAFFGQGTRLTVV.

This chain connects TRBV2 to TRBJ1-1; a possible D gene is TRBD1 (5 bases). With 4 bases removed from V and 3 bases from J, the gap between germline ends came to 9 bases. CDR3 length equals 13 residues. Germline V gene lookup returns CDR1 SNHLY and CDR2 FYNNEI. The CDR3 is CASSGRAHTEAFF. CDR3 DNA: TGTGCCAGCAGTGGCAGGGCCCACACTGAAGCTTTCTTT.